This T cell receptor beta chain was sequenced during a study of T cell changes during pregnancy in multiple sclerosis. Sequencing used immunoSEQ multiplex PCR; TCRdb keeps in-frame clones, though not all of them. The sample yields tens of thousands of clones, approximately 90% seen once. V dropped 3 bases and J dropped 0 bases, with 12 bases sitting between them. Germline V lookup: CDR1 LNHDA, CDR2 SQIVND (reference sequence). The CDR3 has 16 residues. The V and J genes are TRBV19 and TRBJ1-5; possible D gene TRBD1, 6 bases. Source: peripheral blood, taken in the first trimester of pregnancy. The receptor was derived from a female donor in good health, enrolled as a control in a pregnancy study. CDR3 region: CASSIGQPYSNQPQHF. The DNA for the CDR3 is TGTGCCAGTAGTATCGGACAGCCTTATAGCAATCAGCCCCAGCATTTT. Filled out from reference TRBV19 and TRBJ1-5, the complete variable domain reads DGGITQSPKYLFRKEGQNVTLSCEQNLNHDAMYWYRQDPGQGLRLIYYSQIVNDFQKGDIAEGYSVSREKKESFPLTVTSAQKNPTAFYLCASSIGQPYSNQPQHFGDGTRLSIL.